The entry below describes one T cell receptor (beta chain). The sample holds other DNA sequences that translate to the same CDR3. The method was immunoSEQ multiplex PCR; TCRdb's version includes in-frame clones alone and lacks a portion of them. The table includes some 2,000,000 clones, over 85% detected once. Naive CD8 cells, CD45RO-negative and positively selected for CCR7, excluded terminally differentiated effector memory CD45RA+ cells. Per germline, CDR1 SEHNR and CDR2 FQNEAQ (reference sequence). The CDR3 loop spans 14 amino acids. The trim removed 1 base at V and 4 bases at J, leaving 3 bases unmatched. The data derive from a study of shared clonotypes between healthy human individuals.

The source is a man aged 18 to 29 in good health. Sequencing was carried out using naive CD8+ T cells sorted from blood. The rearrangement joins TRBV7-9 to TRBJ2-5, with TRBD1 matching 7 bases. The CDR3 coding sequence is TGTGCCAGCAGCTTAGAGGGGGCTGGAGAGACCCAGTACTTC. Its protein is CASSLEGAGETQYF.